This TCR beta chain derives from a study of response to subunit inactivated influenza vaccine. Study-level points and caveats: The authors offered the suggestion that each seasonal influenza vaccination recruits few new T cells.

Note on this clonotype: The target antigen is unknown.

CDR3 size: 20 residues. CDR1 MNHEY and CDR2 SMNVEV come from the germline V gene (reference sequence). Trimming left V 3 bases short and J 1 base short, with 24 bases between. TCRdb independently ran MiXCR on the RT-PCR reads; one entry per CDR3 protein. The repertoire includes about 520,000 distinct CDR3 sequences, roughly 7.9% of them detected once, and around 12% sits in the top ten. The chain combines TRBV27 with TRBJ1-4, with D tentatively TRBD1 (6 bases). The TCR was taken from a man aged 50 to 69 who received an inactivated influenza vaccine. The sequences come from PBMCs from blood, collected less than 30 months after vaccination. CDR3 sequence reads: CASSFHSLMGGRITNEKLFF. For the CDR3, the DNA is TGTGCCAGCAGTTTCCACTCCCTGATGGGGGGGCGAATAACTAATGAAAAACTGTTTTTT.